This TCR beta chain was recorded in a study of T cells after yellow fever vaccination. Across the study: Low-cell-number fractions underwent preparation using SMART-Seq v4 Ultra Low Input. General study points: Most clones from primary vaccination were detected again post-booster (roughly 96% CD4, roughly 91% CD8). On re-exposure, the response was weaker but peaked faster, at day 5 versus 15.

Details on this clonotype: Antigen: not known.

The CDR3 has 15 amino acids. Germline V gene lookup returns CDR1 DFQATT and CDR2 SNEGSKA (reference sequence). V shed 2 bases, J shed 2 bases, and the junction held 4 bases outside the gene matches. UMIs and a universal primer site were added when TCR cDNA was made by 5'RACE template switching. From the 5' RACE reads, TCRdb called clonotypes with MiXCR, one entry per CDR3 protein. The data contain 300,000 or so distinct CDR3 sequences, 10% to 15% of them seen just once; the ten biggest clones take up roughly 0.5%. The source was CD4+ T cells sorted from PBMCs, collected 45 days after the yellow fever booster vaccination. V and J are TRBV20-1 and TRBJ2-3; 10 bases line up with TRBD2. The TCR was taken from a man aged 25 to 40 who received the YFV17D yellow fever vaccine. CDR3: CSARRTSGFTDTQYF. The CDR3 bases are TGCAGTGCTAGAAGGACTAGCGGATTCACAGATACGCAGTATTTT.